This is a list of T cell receptor beta chains from one sample in a study of T-cell memory formation after mild COVID-19. From the 5' RACE reads, TCRdb called clonotypes with MiXCR, one entry per CDR3 protein. The data show 450,000 or so distinct CDR3 sequences, with roughly 25% seen just once and approximately 12% held by the top ten. Material: PBMCs or a T cell subset sorted from them (not recorded which). These TCRs come from an adult woman who had mild COVID-19 (a few samples of this study predate the infection). Cell type and time point are not known. Each CDR3 is given with its conserved first and last residue. The D gene is left open where the match is weak. For some rows the clone size is stated as once, few or many, or as a class when expanded; others skip it.

15,TRBJ1-5,-,TRBV19,-,CASRGPRRSNQPQHF,TGTGCCAGTAGGGGCCCTCGTCGTAGCAATCAGCCCCAGCATTTT
14,TRBJ2-2,-,TRBV20-1,few,CSARGTPNTGELFF,TGCAGTGCTAGAGGGACTCCTAACACCGGGGAGCTGTTTTTT
14,TRBJ1-4,-,TRBV19,-,CASSPSGANEKLFF,TGTGCCAGTAGTCCGTCTGGAGCTAATGAAAAACTGTTTTTT
13,TRBJ1-1,-,TRBV6-6,-,CASSQTGHTEAFF,TGTGCCAGCAGCCAGACAGGACACACTGAAGCTTTCTTT
17,TRBJ1-5,TRBD1,TRBV24-1,few,CATSDRATGSSNQPQHF,TGTGCCACCAGTGATCGCGCGACAGGGAGCAGCAATCAGCCCCAGCATTTT
18,TRBJ2-3,-,TRBV4-2,few,CASSLAVAGTPSTDTQYF,TGTGCCAGCAGCCTAGCCGTAGCCGGGACCCCAAGCACAGATACGCAGTATTTT
15,TRBJ2-7,TRBD2,TRBV20-1,-,CSANGLAGRPYEQYF,TGCAGTGCCAACGGACTAGCGGGACGTCCCTACGAGCAGTACTTC
15,TRBJ1-1,TRBD1,TRBV6-2/TRBV6-3,few,CASSYPDRVNTEAFF,TGTGCCAGCAGTTACCCGGACAGGGTGAACACTGAAGCTTTCTTT
15,TRBJ2-7,-,TRBV28,-,CASSLGFGVAYEQYF,TGTGCCAGCAGTTTAGGCTTCGGGGTAGCCTACGAGCAGTACTTC
16,TRBJ2-1,TRBD2,TRBV5-1,-,CASSPTGTSGYNEQFF,TGCGCCAGCAGCCCGACCGGGACTAGCGGCTACAATGAGCAGTTCTTC
15,TRBJ2-1,TRBD1,TRBV11-3,-,CASSPAQGRDNEQFF,TGTGCCAGCAGCCCCGCACAGGGGCGGGACAATGAGCAGTTCTTC
14,TRBJ2-5,-,TRBV11-2,-,CASSLEAFGETQYF,TGTGCCAGCAGCTTAGAAGCCTTCGGGGAGACCCAGTACTTC
15,TRBJ2-3,TRBD2,TRBV7-9,-,CASSLDSGSTDTQYF,TGTGCCAGCAGCTTAGATAGCGGGAGTACAGATACGCAGTATTTT
14,TRBJ2-1,-,TRBV7-6,few,CASSFTTQSNEQFF,TGTGCCAGCAGCTTTACGACACAGAGCAATGAGCAGTTCTTC
15,TRBJ1-1,-,TRBV27,-,CASRFGGFGNPEAFF,TGTGCCAGCCGCTTTGGAGGCTTTGGCAATCCTGAAGCTTTCTTT
12,TRBJ1-4,-,TRBV30,-,CAWSDHNEKLFF,TGTGCCTGGAGTGATCATAATGAAAAACTGTTTTTT
14,TRBJ1-1,-,TRBV7-9,few,CASSFPSMNTEAFF,TGTGCCAGCAGCTTCCCGAGCATGAACACTGAAGCTTTCTTT
14,TRBJ2-7,-,TRBV9,few,CASSLAGDDYEQYF,TGTGCCAGCAGCTTAGCCGGGGATGACTACGAGCAGTACTTC
16,TRBJ2-5,TRBD2,TRBV20-1,few,CSAPPVGAGVGETQYF,TGCAGTGCCCCCCCAGTTGGAGCGGGAGTTGGAGAGACCCAGTACTTC
14,TRBJ1-2,-,TRBV7-9,-,CASSLDLRAGGYTF,TGTGCCAGCAGCTTAGATCTCCGAGCCGGGGGCTACACCTTC
13,TRBJ1-3,-,TRBV9,-,CASSVDTRNTIYF,TGTGCCAGCAGCGTAGACACTAGAAACACCATATATTTT
15,TRBJ2-3,TRBD1,TRBV7-3,few,CASSQTGAGTDTQYF,TGTGCCAGCAGCCAGACAGGGGCCGGCACAGATACGCAGTATTTT
16,TRBJ2-7,-,TRBV12-3/TRBV12-4,-,CASSLGMGVLAYEQYF,TGTGCCAGCAGTTTAGGGATGGGGGTTCTGGCCTACGAGCAGTACTTC
13,TRBJ1-2,-,TRBV30,-,CAWTPGGNYGYTF,TGTGCCTGGACCCCGGGAGGGAACTATGGCTACACCTTC
17,TRBJ2-3,TRBD2,TRBV7-3,many,CASSPSSGRGLGDTQYF,TGTGCCAGCAGCCCCTCGAGCGGGAGAGGATTAGGAGATACGCAGTATTTT
14,TRBJ2-2,-,TRBV7-7,-,CASSQQSETGELFF,TGTGCTAGCAGCCAACAGTCCGAGACCGGGGAGCTGTTTTTT
14,TRBJ2-1,TRBD1,TRBV6-6,-,CASLGTGGLAEQFF,TGTGCCAGCCTCGGGACAGGGGGTTTGGCTGAGCAGTTCTTC
13,TRBJ2-1,-,TRBV30,few,CACHKGPYNEQFF,TGTGCCTGTCATAAGGGCCCCTACAATGAGCAGTTCTTC
16,TRBJ2-3,TRBD2,TRBV5-1,-,CASSTGLAGGRHTQYF,TGCGCCAGCAGCACCGGACTAGCGGGGGGGCGTCATACGCAGTATTTT
17,TRBJ2-6,-,TRBV15,few,CATSRAVQVSGANVLTF,TGTGCCACCAGCAGAGCGGTGCAGGTCTCTGGGGCCAACGTCCTGACTTTC
13,TRBJ2-1,-,TRBV30,-,CAWNSGNHNEQFF,TGTGCCTGGAACTCTGGGAACCACAATGAGCAGTTCTTC
16,TRBJ2-7,-,TRBV6-1,-,CASSDPTGLSSYEQYF,TGTGCCAGCAGTGATCCCACAGGCTTGAGCTCCTACGAGCAGTACTTC
13,TRBJ1-1,-,TRBV14,few,CASSQNSYAEAFF,TGTGCCAGCAGCCAAAATAGCTACGCTGAAGCTTTCTTT
16,TRBJ2-5,TRBD2,TRBV12-3/TRBV12-4,-,CASSSLGGWRQETQYF,TGTGCCAGCAGTAGCCTGGGGGGGTGGAGACAAGAGACCCAGTACTTC
15,TRBJ1-1,-,TRBV7-8,-,CASSGRAGTNTEAFF,TGTGCCAGCAGCGGCAGAGCGGGTACGAACACTGAAGCTTTCTTT
12,TRBJ2-7,-,TRBV12-3/TRBV12-4,-,CASRWDDREKYF,TGTGCCAGCAGATGGGACGATCGAGAGAAGTACTTC
13,TRBJ1-1,-,TRBV27,few,CASIDPGVAEAFF,TGTGCCAGCATCGACCCGGGCGTCGCTGAAGCTTTCTTT
17,TRBJ2-6,TRBD1,TRBV12-3/TRBV12-4,-,CASTPRTGAVGANVLTF,TGTGCCAGCACCCCCCGGACAGGGGCGGTTGGGGCCAACGTCCTGACTTTC
11,TRBJ2-1,-,TRBV12-3/TRBV12-4,-,CASSFGGPQFF,TGTGCCAGCAGTTTCGGGGGGCCCCAGTTCTTC
13,TRBJ2-3,-,TRBV7-9,-,CASSSRRESTQYF,TGTGCCAGCAGCTCAAGGAGGGAGAGTACGCAGTATTTT
17,TRBJ2-7,TRBD1,TRBV12-3/TRBV12-4,-,CASSYSGDRDRTRRRDF,TGTGCCAGCAGTTATTCGGGGGACAGGGACAGGACCCGTCGCCGGGACTTC
17,TRBJ2-6,TRBD1,TRBV5-4,-,CASSLGQVHSGANVLTF,TGTGCCAGCAGCCTGGGACAGGTCCACTCTGGGGCCAACGTCCTGACTTTC
14,TRBJ2-3,TRBD2,TRBV2,-,CASLAGVSTDTQYF,TGTGCCAGCTTAGCGGGGGTGTCCACAGATACGCAGTATTTT
14,TRBJ2-7,-,TRBV12-3/TRBV12-4,few,CASTLDSFAYEQYF,TGTGCCAGCACTCTAGACAGTTTCGCCTACGAGCAGTACTTC
16,TRBJ2-1,TRBD2,TRBV5-1,few,CASSLVGSGRMDEQFF,TGCGCCAGCAGCTTGGTAGGTAGCGGGAGAATGGATGAGCAGTTCTTC
16,TRBJ2-3,-,TRBV5-5,few,CASSSHGLARTDTQYF,TGTGCCAGCAGCTCCCACGGGCTAGCGAGGACAGATACGCAGTATTTT
15,TRBJ2-2,TRBD1,TRBV12-3/TRBV12-4,few,CASRHGTANTGELFF,TGTGCCAGCAGACACGGGACAGCGAACACCGGGGAGCTGTTTTTT